These 8 T cell receptor beta chains originate from one sample sequenced in a study of blood T cell repertoires in COVID-19. Assay: immunoSEQ multiplex PCR; the TCRdb copy retains only in-frame clones and omits some. The sample carries about 260,000 clones, 90% recorded once. Source material: PBMCs or T cells enriched from blood (not recorded which). The receptors were sampled from a woman in her twenties or thirties with acute COVID-19.

Details on this clone: A junction boundary mismatches the germline segment, possibly from a read error. V is TRBV19 and J is TRBJ1-1, with D perhaps matching TRBD1 (6 bases). Looked up from germline, CDR1 is LNHDA and CDR2 is SQIVND (reference sequence). The CDR3 is made up of 16 amino acids. The CDR3 loop reads CVSSDPSLQGNTEAFF. The CDR3 DNA is TGTGTCAGTAGCGACCCCTCTCTACAGGGGAACACTGAAGCTTTCTTT.

The rearrangement links TRBV28 to TRBJ1-2; TRBD1 is a possible D gene (5 bases). The CDR3 loop spans 15 amino acids. V dropped 3 bases and J dropped 1 base, with 12 bases sitting between them. CDR1 MDHEN and CDR2 SYDVKM come from the germline V gene. CDR3 sequence: CASSFSTVDNYGYTF. CDR3 DNA: TGTGCCAGCAGTTTCTCGACAGTGGATAACTATGGCTACACCTTC.

CDR3 protein: CASSEGGQGAYEQYF. The CDR3 DNA follows: TGTGCCAGCAGTGAAGGAGGACAGGGAGCCTACGAGCAGTACTTC. The gene calls are TRBV2 and TRBJ2-7, with 8 bases lining up with TRBD1. The germline gives CDR1 SNHLY, CDR2 FYNNEI. The CDR3 is 15 amino acids. J gave up 2 bases and V 1 base, and 4 bases lay outside the gene matches.

This clone was seen a few times. CDR3 coding DNA: TGTGCCAGCAGCCCAACAGGGGGCCCCACTGAAGCTTTCTTT. Protein sequence: CASSPTGGPTEAFF. The chain recombines TRBV27 with TRBJ1-1; 9 nucleotides agree with TRBD1. After removal of 6 bases from V and 4 bases from J, the junction contained 6 bases not matched to a gene. The CDR3 is 14 residues long. Per the germline V gene, CDR1 is MNHEY and CDR2 is SMNVEV (reference sequence).

V usage is TRBV7-9 and J usage is TRBJ2-1; D may be TRBD2 (6 bases). V shed 5 bases and J shed 8 bases, with 16 bases lying between them. This CDR3 has 14 residues. From germline, CDR1 is SEHNR and CDR2 FQNEAQ (reference sequence). The CDR3 loop is CASSPPGAKDEQFF. Written as DNA, the CDR3 is TGTGCCAGCAGCCCTCCGGGAGCGAAGGATGAGCAGTTCTTC.

In its sample, this clone was seen once. The chain joins TRBV28 to TRBJ2-7; possibly TRBD1 for D (6 bases). V lost 5 bases and J 3 bases, leaving 20 bases between the germline ends. The CDR3 has 16 amino acids. Germline CDR1 reads MDHEN; CDR2 reads SYDVKM. Here the CDR3 reads CASSGPGNRDRYEQYF. In DNA, the CDR3 is TGTGCCAGCAGTGGACCCGGGAACAGGGATCGCTACGAGCAGTACTTC. Drawing the rest from reference TRBV28 and TRBJ2-7, the complete variable domain is DVKVTQSSRYLVKRTGEKVFLECVQDMDHENMFWYRQDPGLGLRLIYFSYDVKMKEKGDIPEGYSVSREKKERFSLILESASTNQTSMYLCASSGPGNRDRYEQYFGPGTRLTVT.

This chain links TRBV4-1 with TRBJ2-3; 10 bases are shared with TRBD2. The V gene end was trimmed by 7 bases and the J gene end by 0 bases; junction bases not matched to a gene: 4. The CDR3 consists of 15 residues. The germline V gene encodes CDR1 MGHRA and CDR2 YSYEKL. The CDR3 loop reads CASTRTSGSTDTQYF. In nucleotides, the CDR3 is TGCGCCAGCACCCGGACTAGCGGAAGCACAGATACGCAGTATTTT.

The chain is built from TRBV10-2 and TRBJ2-5; no definite D call. The germline V gene has CDR1 WSHSY and CDR2 SAAADI. V was shortened by 7 bases and J by 0 bases, with 12 bases between the two germline ends. CDR3 size: 14 residues. Written as DNA, the CDR3 is TGCGCCAGCATGGAGTGGAGTGACCAAGAGACCCAGTACTTC. Translation gives CASMEWSDQETQYF.